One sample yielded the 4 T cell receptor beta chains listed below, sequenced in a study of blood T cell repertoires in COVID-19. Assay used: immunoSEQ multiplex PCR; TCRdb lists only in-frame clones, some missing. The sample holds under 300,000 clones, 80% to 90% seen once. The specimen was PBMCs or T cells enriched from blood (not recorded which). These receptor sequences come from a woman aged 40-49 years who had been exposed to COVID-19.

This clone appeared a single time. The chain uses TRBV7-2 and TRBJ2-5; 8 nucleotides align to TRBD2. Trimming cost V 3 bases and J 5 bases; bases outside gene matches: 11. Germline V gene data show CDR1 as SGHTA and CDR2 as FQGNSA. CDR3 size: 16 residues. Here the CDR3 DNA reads TGTGCCAGCAGCTTCGCGGGGGGTAGCGGGAAGGAGACCCAGTACTTC. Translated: CASSFAGGSGKETQYF.

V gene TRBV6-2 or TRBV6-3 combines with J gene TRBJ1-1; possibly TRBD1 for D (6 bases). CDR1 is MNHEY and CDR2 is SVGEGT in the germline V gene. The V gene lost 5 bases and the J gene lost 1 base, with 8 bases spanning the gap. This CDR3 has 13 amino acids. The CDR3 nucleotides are TGTGCCAGCAGTAGGACAGAGAACACTGAAGCTTTCTTT. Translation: CASSRTENTEAFF.

The CDR3 sequence is CASSIAAGPSNSPLHF. CDR3 bases: TGTGCCAGTAGTATTGCGGCAGGGCCCTCAAATTCACCCCTCCACTTT. V gene TRBV19 combines with J gene TRBJ1-6; TRBD1 is a possible D gene (5 bases). CDR1 and CDR2 (germline): LNHDA, SQIVND (reference sequence). V was shortened by 3 bases and J by 7 bases, with 16 bases between the two germline ends. The CDR3 runs 16 residues.

As DNA, the CDR3 is TGTGCCAGCAGCTTAGACGGGACAGGTTCCTACGAGCAGTACGTC. Translation gives CASSLDGTGSYEQYV. This rearrangement joins TRBV7-2 to TRBJ2-7; 8 nucleotides align to TRBD1. Germline loops: CDR1 SGHTA, CDR2 FQGNSA. CDR3 length equals 15 residues. Trimming removed 1 base from V and 1 base from J; junction bases left unmatched: 3.